Presented here are 31 T cell receptor beta chains from one specimen sequenced in a study of blood T cells in healthy people across ages (dated by TCRdb to between 2014 and 2016). Library prep was done by 5' RACE. The listed sequencing device is Illumina HiSeq 2500. A second roughly 6 to 12 cycle PCR used a sample-barcoded 5' primer and a J-beta primer mix. In-frame beta chains were kept once TCRdb had trimmed the public reads at Q25 with fastp and called clones with MiXCR. Each entry merges the rows of one CDR3 protein and shows their most common DNA and genes. The table for this sample lists 1.5 million or so distinct CDR3 sequences; about 42% of them were counted only once. 4% of the sample is in the top ten clones. The sequenced sample consisted of blood. Every receptor here comes from a woman between 18 and 29 years old in good health.

The J gene is TRBJ2-1, the V gene TRBV4-2, with 11 bases matching TRBD2. This CDR3 has 17 amino acids. Per the germline V gene, CDR1 is LGHNA and CDR2 is YNFKEQ. The trim removed 3 bases at V and 5 bases at J, leaving 9 bases unmatched. The CDR3 is CASSQDISGRADNEQFF. CDR3 DNA: TGTGCCAGCAGCCAGGATATTAGCGGGAGGGCCGACAATGAGCAGTTCTTC.

The chain has TRBV29-1 and TRBJ1-1; TRBD1 is a possible D gene (6 bases). The germline gives CDR1 SQVTM, CDR2 ANQGSEA. This CDR3 is 15 amino acids long. Trimming removed 6 bases at V and 5 bases at J, with 22 bases between. CDR3 in amino acids: CSVPSLQGLGTEAFF. CDR3 DNA: TGCAGCGTGCCCTCCTTACAGGGATTGGGAACTGAAGCTTTCTTT. The complete variable domain, with remaining parts taken from reference TRBV29-1 and TRBJ1-1, reads SAVISQKPSRDICQRGTSLTIQCQVDSQVTMMFWYRQQPGQSLTLIATANQGSEATYESGFVIDKFPISRPNLTFSTLTVSNMSPEDSSIYLCSVPSLQGLGTEAFFGQGTRLTVV.

This chain connects TRBV29-1 to TRBJ2-2; TRBD2 might be the D (6 bases). Per the germline V gene, CDR1 is SQVTM and CDR2 is ANQGSEA. The CDR3 loop spans 14 amino acids. The V end was cut by 7 bases, the J end by 4 bases, with 16 bases between. DNA of the CDR3: TGCAGCGCGCGTCACTACGGGGGCACCGGGGAGCTGTTTTTT. Its protein product is CSARHYGGTGELFF.

The table lists this clonotype with a few counts. CDR3 in amino acids: CATSGSESADTQYF. In DNA form, the CDR3 reads TGTGCCACCAGCGGGAGCGAGAGCGCAGATACGCAGTATTTT. The chain combines TRBV24-1 with TRBJ2-3, with D maybe TRBD2 (6 bases). CDR3 length: 14 residues. The V and J ends lost 7 bases and 4 bases respectively, with 14 bases between them. The V gene's germline CDR1 is KGHDR and CDR2 SFDVKD.

This clonotype was found a few times. The chain couples TRBV7-9 to TRBJ1-2, with unresolved D. CDR1 SEHNR and CDR2 FQNEAQ come from the germline V gene (reference sequence). The CDR3 totals 14 residues. V was cut by 1 base and J by 6 bases, with 12 bases left in between. CDR3 coding DNA: TGTGCCAGCAGCTTAGAAAGCCAGACGGATGGCTACACCTTC. Its protein product is CASSLESQTDGYTF.

The V and J genes are TRBV20-1 and TRBJ2-4, with D perhaps given as TRBD1 or TRBD2 (6 bases each). Trimming shortened V by 6 bases and J by 8 bases, and 20 bases separated the two germline ends. The germline CDR1 and CDR2 sequences are DFQATT and SNEGSKA (reference sequence). The CDR3 runs 14 residues. The CDR3: CSAQPRGAHDIQYF. In nucleotides, the CDR3 is TGCAGTGCCCAGCCTAGGGGGGCTCATGACATTCAGTACTTC.

This chain joins TRBV6-2 or TRBV6-3 and TRBJ1-1; possible D gene TRBD1, 6 bases. Germline-derived CDR1 and CDR2 are MNHEY and SVGEGT. V lost 5 bases to trimming and J lost 6 bases, with 13 bases between them. This CDR3 has 13 residues. The chain's CDR3 is CASSKLGASEAFF. Here the CDR3 DNA reads TGTGCCAGCAGTAAATTGGGGGCATCTGAAGCTTTCTTT.

This clonotype appeared a few times. V usage is TRBV7-2 and J usage is TRBJ1-2, with 12 bases identical to TRBD1. In germline, CDR1 is SGHTA, CDR2 FQGNSA. V lost 5 bases, J lost 5 bases, and 6 bases stayed unmatched. The CDR3 has 15 amino acids. The CDR3 loop is CASSTPGQGAYGYTF. The CDR3 DNA is TGTGCCAGCAGCACTCCGGGACAGGGGGCTTATGGCTACACCTTC. Variable domain in full (rest from reference TRBV7-2 and TRBJ1-2): GAGVSQSPSNKVTEKGKDVELRCDPISGHTALYWYRQSLGQGLEFLIYFQGNSAPDKSGLPSDRFSAERTGGSVSTLTIQRTQQEDSAVYLCASSTPGQGAYGYTFGSGTRLTVV.

The rearrangement links TRBV7-2 to TRBJ2-7, with a possible D match to TRBD1 (5 bases). The assigned J gene may be wrong: the sequence end matches TRBJ2-5 better. Per the germline V gene, CDR1 is SGHTA and CDR2 is FQGNSA. The CDR3 runs to 13 residues. CDR3 in DNA: TGTGCCAGCAGCCTATCGCAGGGAGAGACCCAGTACTTC. Translated: CASSLSQGETQYF.

This clonotype appeared once. The CDR3 protein is CASSQDVPGLTTRGAQYF. CDR3 sequence (DNA): TGTGCCAGCAGCCAAGATGTTCCGGGACTCACAACCCGGGGGGCCCAGTACTTC. The chain carries TRBV3-1 and TRBJ2-5, with 7 bases identical to TRBD2. The V gene end was trimmed by 0 bases and the J gene end by 9 bases; junction bases not matched to a gene: 19. CDR1 is LGHDT, CDR2 YNNKEL, per germline (reference sequence). CDR3 length: 18 residues.

The CDR3 nucleotides are TGTGCCAGCAGTGTGGGACAGGGTCCCCACGAGCAGTACTTC. Protein: CASSVGQGPHEQYF. V is TRBV12-3 or TRBV12-4 and J is TRBJ2-5; 9 bases match TRBD1. The last part of the DNA fits TRBJ2-7 better; the J call may be wrong. This CDR3 region has 14 residues.

This rearrangement joins TRBV20-1 to TRBJ2-7, with unresolved D. V gave up 3 bases and J gave up 7 bases, with 13 bases separating them. CDR3 size: 12 residues. Looked up from germline, CDR1 is DFQATT and CDR2 is SNEGSKA (reference sequence). The CDR3 spells CSASGYTNEQYF. The CDR3 DNA reads as TGCAGTGCTAGCGGGTATACCAATGAGCAGTACTTC.

The chain is built from TRBV6-2 or TRBV6-3 and TRBJ1-5, with 11 bases identical to TRBD1. The CDR3 totals 17 residues. Germline V CDR1 and CDR2: MNHEY, SVGEGT. V lost 7 bases to trimming and J lost 0 bases; unmatched junction nucleotides: 8. This chain's CDR3 is CASNSGTGGYSNQPQHF. Here the CDR3 DNA reads TGTGCCAGCAATTCCGGGACAGGGGGTTATAGCAATCAGCCCCAGCATTTT.

Worth noting for this clonotype: Its ends do not fully match the called genes, so a read error is possible. CDR3 in amino acids: CASSFPRWREGENEQLF. CDR3 bases: TGTGCCAGCAGCTTCCCTCGTTGGCGGGAGGGGGAGAATGAGCAGCTCTTC. This chain uses TRBV28 with TRBJ2-1; TRBD2 matches at 9 bases. This CDR3 region has 17 residues. CDR1 is MDHEN, CDR2 SYDVKM, per germline.

There are a few counts of this clonotype. J is TRBJ2-1 and V is TRBV20-1, with 10 bases aligning to TRBD2. CDR3 length equals 15 residues. CDR1 is DFQATT and CDR2 is SNEGSKA in the germline V gene (reference sequence). Trimming removed 3 bases from V and 5 bases from J; junction bases left unmatched: 7. The chain's CDR3 is CSASLAGAINNEQFF. As DNA, the CDR3 is TGCAGTGCTAGCCTAGCGGGGGCTATTAACAATGAGCAGTTCTTC.

Concerning this clonotype: The junction departs from the called germline gene at one end, perhaps through a read error. This chain connects TRBV6-4 to TRBJ2-1, with D possibly matching TRBD2 (5 bases). From germline, CDR1 is MRHNA and CDR2 SNTAGT. The CDR3 is made up of 15 amino acids. CDR3 region: CTSSDLAGSYNEQFF. The CDR3 nucleotides read TGTACCAGCAGTGACCTCGCGGGTTCCTACAATGAGCAGTTCTTC.

The chain carries TRBV27 and TRBJ1-5; no firm D call. V lost 3 bases, J lost 2 bases, and 11 bases lay in between. The CDR3 runs to 15 residues. The V gene's germline CDR1 is MNHEY and CDR2 SMNVEV (reference sequence). Here the CDR3 reads CASSFFGRGNQPQHF. The CDR3 nucleotides read TGTGCCAGCAGTTTCTTTGGGAGGGGCAATCAGCCCCAGCATTTT.

The chain employs TRBV4-2 and TRBJ2-4; D ambiguous. TRBJ2-7 explains the end of the DNA better; the J call may be wrong. The CDR3 is 16 residues long. The germline CDR1 and CDR2 sequences are LGHNA and YNFKEQ. As DNA, the CDR3 is TGTGCCAGCAGCCAAGAAACACAGCCTCGGGTGGACGAGCAGTACTTC. Protein product: CASSQETQPRVDEQYF.

The chain joins TRBV27 to TRBJ2-3; 9 bases fit TRBD2. The CDR3 spans 14 residues. V lost 2 bases and J lost 7; bases outside the gene matches: 4. CDR1 and CDR2 from the germline V gene are MNHEY and SMNVEV (reference sequence). As DNA, the CDR3 is TGTGCCAGCAGTTTAGCGGGGGGGGACTATACGCAGTATTTT. Translated: CASSLAGGDYTQYF.

The V and J genes are TRBV12-3 or TRBV12-4 and TRBJ2-1; no reliable D call. There are 16 residues in the CDR3. V was shortened by 7 bases and J by 2 bases, with 18 bases between the two germline ends. The CDR3 DNA is TGTGCCAGCACCCAAAGTGGTGCGGTGCCCTACAATGAGCAGTTCTTC. Its protein product is CASTQSGAVPYNEQFF.

This chain connects TRBV6-5 to TRBJ2-5, with D possibly TRBD1 on 5 matching bases. CDR1 and CDR2 (germline): MNHEY, SVGAGI. There are 14 residues in the CDR3. With 0 bases removed from V and 11 bases from J, the gap between germline ends came to 16 bases. CDR3 nucleotides: TGTGCCAGCAGTTACTCGCGTGATTTCGCAGGGCAGTACTTC. Amino acids: CASSYSRDFAGQYF.

This clonotype was counted a few times. This chain joins TRBV29-1 and TRBJ2-1, with TRBD1 matching over 10 bases. CDR1 SQVTM and CDR2 ANQGSEA come from the germline V gene. V shed 3 bases and J 9 bases; nucleotides not matched to a gene: 2. The CDR3 loop spans 12 amino acids. The CDR3 reads CSVEGTGAEQFF. The CDR3 DNA sequence: TGCAGCGTTGAGGGGACAGGGGCTGAGCAGTTCTTC.

Ten or more counts support this clonotype. The genes are TRBV29-1 and TRBJ1-1; 9 bases line up with TRBD1. This CDR3 region has 13 residues. In germline, CDR1 is SQVTM, CDR2 ANQGSEA. The trim removed 5 bases at V and 1 base at J, leaving 2 bases unmatched. CDR3 sequence: CSVTTGGNTEAFF. CDR3 DNA sequence: TGCAGCGTTACGACAGGGGGGAACACTGAAGCTTTCTTT.

This clonotype came up a few times. This sequence joins TRBV6-5 and TRBJ2-7, with D uncertain. Trimming shortened V by 6 bases and J by 2 bases, and 11 bases separated the two germline ends. The CDR3 is 13 amino acids. Per germline, CDR1 MNHEY and CDR2 SVGAGI. CDR3 region: CASSSHGPYEQYF. CDR3 coding DNA: TGTGCCAGCAGCTCTCACGGGCCCTACGAGCAGTACTTC.

The genes are TRBV20-1 and TRBJ2-3; D possibly corresponds to TRBD1 (6 bases). Trimming removed 4 bases from V and 6 bases from J, with 14 bases in between. The CDR3 is 13 amino acids. Germline values: CDR1 DFQATT, CDR2 SNEGSKA (reference sequence). This CDR3 reads CSATGAQGDTQYF. In DNA, the CDR3 is TGCAGTGCTACCGGGGCCCAGGGGGATACGCAGTATTTT.

The chain joins TRBV7-9 to TRBJ1-2; D is unresolved. V was clipped by 1 base and J by 7 bases, with 16 bases between them. Germline loops: CDR1 SEHNR, CDR2 FQNEAQ (reference sequence). The CDR3 runs 15 residues. DNA for the CDR3: TGTGCCAGCAGCTTAGTCGTGGCGGGGAAAGGTGGCTACACCTTC. Translation: CASSLVVAGKGGYTF.

The chain couples TRBV20-1 to TRBJ2-5; no clear D gene. The CDR3 loop spans 13 amino acids. V was cut by 2 bases and J by 2 bases, with 9 bases left in between. The germline V gene has CDR1 DFQATT and CDR2 SNEGSKA (reference sequence). CDR3 amino acids: CSARLSPQETQYF. CDR3 nucleotide sequence: TGCAGTGCTAGACTAAGCCCACAAGAGACCCAGTACTTC.

The genes are TRBV5-5 and TRBJ2-4; either TRBD1 or TRBD2 may fit D (5 bases each). The CDR3 covers 12 residues. The germline CDR1 and CDR2 sequences are SGHKS and YYEKEE (reference sequence). Trimming shortened V by 3 bases and J by 10 bases, and 11 bases separated the two germline ends. The CDR3 nucleotides read TGTGCCAGCAGCTCGTTAGGGGAGATTCAGTACTTC. This encodes CASSSLGEIQYF.

V is TRBV28 and J is TRBJ2-7, with D possibly TRBD2 on 6 matching bases. V lost 6 bases, J lost 2 bases, and 20 bases lay in between. Germline-derived CDR1 and CDR2 are MDHEN and SYDVKM. The CDR3 spans 16 residues. The CDR3 nucleotides are TGTGCCAGCAGGGTGGGAGGTAGCGGAGACACCTACGAGCAGTACTTC. Its protein is CASRVGGSGDTYEQYF.

The V gene is TRBV4-1, the J gene TRBJ2-1; TRBD1 agrees at 9 bases. The CDR3 totals 16 residues. Germline V gene sequence: CDR1 MGHRA, CDR2 YSYEKL. V lost 3 bases and J lost 5; bases outside the gene matches: 8. The CDR3, as DNA: TGCGCCAGCAGCCATCCAACAGGGGGCGTCGACAATGAGCAGTTCTTC. Translated: CASSHPTGGVDNEQFF.

This clonotype was observed a few times. CDR3 residues: CASSLDYRYQGPYEQYF. The CDR3 DNA is TGTGCCAGCAGCTTAGATTATCGATACCAGGGTCCCTACGAGCAGTACTTC. The V gene is TRBV11-2, the J gene TRBJ2-7; possibly TRBD1 for D (5 bases). The CDR3 extends over 17 amino acids. Germline V lookup: CDR1 SGHAT, CDR2 FQNNGV. Trimming shortened V by 0 bases and J by 2 bases, and 17 bases separated the two germline ends.